These 9 T cell receptor beta chains were all obtained from the same sample, sequenced in a study of low-dose radiotherapy and immunotherapy resistance in tumors. This sample's time point: before trial treatment. TRAV and TRBV primers primed cDNA for both TCRalpha and TCRbeta. With a V-primer adapter and a constant-region primer, TCRs were amplified for roughly 18 PCR cycles. TCRdb ran MiXCR on the reads and lists one entry per CDR3 protein. The repertoire holds fewer than 95,000 distinct CDR3 sequences, with more than 8.5% as singletons. Sequenced material: PBMCs, taken before treatment. The receptors stem from a male donor with prostate cancer.

This clonotype has a count of ten or more. The J gene is TRBJ2-3, the V gene TRBV6-6; the D gene is possibly TRBD2 (6 bases). The CDR3 contains 16 residues. V lost 5 bases and J lost 5, with 20 bases in between. The germline V gene has CDR1 MNHNY and CDR2 SVGAGI (reference sequence). CDR3 in amino acids: CASSGGTGALGDTQYF. The CDR3 bases are TGTGCCAGCAGTGGGGGAACGGGAGCTCTTGGAGATACGCAGTATTTT.

The rearrangement joins TRBV29-1 to TRBJ2-1, with 14 bases fitting TRBD2. Germline-derived CDR1 and CDR2 are SQVTM and ANQGSEA. V lost 2 bases, J lost 8 bases, and 11 bases stayed unmatched. The CDR3 has 17 amino acids. The CDR3 DNA sequence: TGCAGCGTTGAACCCGCCGGGACTAGCGGGAGTGCGGATGAGCAGTTCTTC. As protein: CSVEPAGTSGSADEQFF.

The table lists this clonotype with many counts. This chain joins TRBV2 and TRBJ2-7, with D perhaps TRBD1 (6 bases). V lost 5 bases and J lost 4, with 9 bases in between. CDR3 size: 12 residues. Germline lookup yields CDR1 SNHLY and CDR2 FYNNEI. The CDR3 region is CASSIQGYEQYF. CDR3 bases: TGTGCCAGCAGTATACAGGGATACGAGCAGTACTTC.

This clonotype was counted many times. The J gene is TRBJ2-7, the V gene TRBV29-1; D possibly matches TRBD1 or TRBD2 (5 bases each). Germline V gene data show CDR1 as SQVTM and CDR2 as ANQGSEA. V shed 7 bases and J shed 6 bases, with 19 bases lying between them. The CDR3 contains 13 residues. CDR3 sequence (DNA): TGCAGCGCCCCGGGGCCAGGACGGGGCGAGCAGTACTTC. Its protein product is CSAPGPGRGEQYF.

This clonotype came up many times. The chain combines TRBV6-2 or TRBV6-3 with TRBJ2-1; TRBD1 matches at 10 bases. The germline gives CDR1 MNHEY, CDR2 SVGEGT. J gave up 6 bases and V 6 bases, and 11 bases lay outside the gene matches. CDR3 size: 16 residues. The CDR3 loop is CASSITGTGAANEQFF. CDR3 in DNA: TGTGCCAGCAGCATTACGGGGACAGGGGCGGCCAATGAGCAGTTCTTC.

Many counts were recorded for this clonotype. V gene TRBV2 combines with J gene TRBJ2-1; 8 nucleotides match TRBD2. CDR1 is SNHLY and CDR2 is FYNNEI in the germline V gene. V was clipped by 6 bases and J by 0 bases; unmatched bases: 7. The CDR3 covers 16 residues. The CDR3 is CASSPTSGSSYNEQFF. CDR3 DNA sequence: TGTGCCAGCAGCCCGACGAGCGGGAGCTCCTACAATGAGCAGTTCTTC.

J is TRBJ2-3 and V is TRBV28; TRBD2 agrees at 14 bases. V shed 2 bases, J shed 5 bases, and the junction held 15 bases outside the gene matches. The CDR3 runs to 20 residues. Per the germline V gene, CDR1 is MDHEN and CDR2 is SYDVKM. This chain's CDR3 is CASSLGARLAGGPTRDTQYF. Here the CDR3 DNA reads TGTGCCAGCAGTTTAGGTGCGCGACTAGCGGGAGGGCCCACTAGAGATACGCAGTATTTT. The full variable domain, its missing parts supplied by reference TRBV28 and TRBJ2-3, is DVKVTQSSRYLVKRTGEKVFLECVQDMDHENMFWYRQDPGLGLRLIYFSYDVKMKEKGDIPEGYSVSREKKERFSLILESASTNQTSMYLCASSLGARLAGGPTRDTQYFGPGTRLTVL.

In its sample, this clonotype was seen a few times. The chain links TRBV4-3 to TRBJ2-7; 9 bases match TRBD1. CDR1 and CDR2 (germline): LGHNA, YSLEER. The CDR3 has 18 residues. V lost 2 bases to trimming and J lost 3 bases; unmatched junction nucleotides: 14. The CDR3 nucleotides read TGCGCCAGCAGCCAAACTCGGCTCGGGACAGGGTCCGGCTACGAGCAGTACTTC. Encoded protein: CASSQTRLGTGSGYEQYF.

In its sample, this clonotype was seen many times. CDR3 nucleotides: TGTGCCAGCAGTTTAGGCAGGATCTACGAGCAGTACTTC. Protein product: CASSLGRIYEQYF. The chain combines TRBV28 with TRBJ2-7, with D unclear. The CDR3 has 13 residues. From germline, CDR1 is MDHEN and CDR2 SYDVKM. V dropped 2 bases and J dropped 3 bases, with 8 bases sitting between them.